This T cell receptor (beta chain) was retrieved from a study of human T cells and chemical hapten exposure. Looking at the study overall: Patients having alopecia areata, totalis or universalis were mostly female. Study findings and constraints: Each of the donors had alopecia, so their immune responses may not resemble those of healthy people. TCRs above 1 in 1000 frequency did not change with DPC sensitization.

TCRdb recomputed calls from the RACE reads with MiXCR, one row per CDR3 protein. Of some 110,000 distinct CDR3 sequences listed, 9% to 15% were seen once; the top ten hold about 1.6%. Regarding time point: pre-sensitization, week 0. Treatment given: therapeutic diphenylcyclopropenone sensitization with weekly scalp DPC. Blood collection happened ahead of applying each patch test. This clonotype turned up a few times. The antigen remains undetermined. The CDR3 is 17 amino acids. J was trimmed by 0 bases and V by 3 bases; bases with no gene match: 4. From germline, CDR1 is KGHSH and CDR2 LQKENI. Source: whole blood, taken in connection with sensitization to the hapten diphenylcyclopropenone (DPC). The chain links TRBV18 to TRBJ1-6; TRBD1 matches 8 bases. The clonotype originates from a woman aged 50 to 60 with alopecia areata. Some clones in this sample may be carry-over from other donors' samples. This CDR3 reads CASSPVGQGSYNSPLHF. CDR3 in DNA: TGTGCCAGCTCACCGGTCGGACAGGGCTCCTATAATTCACCCCTCCACTTT. Combining the CDR3 with reference TRBV18 and TRBJ1-6 gives the whole variable domain NAGVMQNPRHLVRRRGQEARLRCSPMKGHSHVYWYRQLPEEGLKFMVYLQKENIIDESGMPKERFSAEFPKEGPSILRIQQVVRGDSAAYFCASSPVGQGSYNSPLHFGNGTRLTVT.